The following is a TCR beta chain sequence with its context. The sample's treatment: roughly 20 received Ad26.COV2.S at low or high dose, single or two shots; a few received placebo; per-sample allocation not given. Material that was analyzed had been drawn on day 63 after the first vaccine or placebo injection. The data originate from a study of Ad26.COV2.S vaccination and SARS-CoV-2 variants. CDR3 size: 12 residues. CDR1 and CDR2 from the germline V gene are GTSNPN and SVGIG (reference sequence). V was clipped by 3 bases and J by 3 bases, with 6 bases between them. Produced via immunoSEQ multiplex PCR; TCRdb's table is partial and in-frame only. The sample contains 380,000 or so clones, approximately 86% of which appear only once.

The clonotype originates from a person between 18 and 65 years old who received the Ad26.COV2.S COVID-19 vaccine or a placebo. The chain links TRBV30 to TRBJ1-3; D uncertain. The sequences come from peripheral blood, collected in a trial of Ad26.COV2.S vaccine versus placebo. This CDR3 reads CAWRRVGNTIYF. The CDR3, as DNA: TGTGCCTGGAGGAGGGTTGGAAACACCATATATTTT.